The TCR beta chain under discussion was sequenced for a study of control samples from healthy donors and cancer patients. The method was immunoSEQ multiplex PCR; TCRdb's version includes in-frame clones alone and lacks a portion of them. The repertoire consists of roughly 88,000 clones, with approximately 91% occurring once and the leading ten covering around 0.95%. V was shortened by 0 bases and J by 1 base, with 9 bases between the two germline ends. Germline CDR1 MNHNS, CDR2 SASEGT. This CDR3 has 15 residues. This rearrangement joins TRBV6-1 to TRBJ1-2; D is unclear. The TCR was taken from a woman between 25 and 40 years old in good health. The sample taken for sequencing was blood. The CDR3 protein is CASSEAWTDNYGYTF. Written as DNA, the CDR3 is TGTGCCAGCAGTGAAGCCTGGACGGATAACTATGGCTACACCTTC.